This T cell receptor beta chain was recorded in a study of PD-1 blockade in classical Hodgkin lymphoma. Overall study: Intravenous nivolumab at 3 mg/kg was given to patients every 2 weeks.

General study findings and limits: Repertoires differed for reasons still undefined, possibly disease activity or prior therapy. Reports indicated that newly diagnosed patients had lower baseline TCR diversity than healthy donors did.

The J segment lost 3 bases and the V segment lost 1 base, leaving 6 bases of the junction unmatched. The CDR3 has 15 residues. Per germline, CDR1 SGHVS and CDR2 FNYEAQ. Relapses following autologous stem cell transplantation were seen in all patients, with brentuximab vedotin exposure varying. After PBMCs were thawed, their CD8+ T cells were isolated by magnetic negative selection. For this clone: Its antigen is unknown.

Sequenced by immunoSEQ multiplex PCR; TCRdb stores in-frame clones only, minus some. The data contain 10,000 to 15,000 clones, 65% to 80% of them singletons. This clonotype was sampled from a human donor with classical Hodgkin lymphoma. This material consisted of CD8+ T cells from blood, taken at baseline. The genes are TRBV7-6 and TRBJ2-7; 7 bases fit TRBD1. CDR3 nucleotide sequence: TGTGCCAGCAGCTTAGGTGGGACAGTCATCTACGAGCAGTACTTC. Translating it yields CASSLGGTVIYEQYF.